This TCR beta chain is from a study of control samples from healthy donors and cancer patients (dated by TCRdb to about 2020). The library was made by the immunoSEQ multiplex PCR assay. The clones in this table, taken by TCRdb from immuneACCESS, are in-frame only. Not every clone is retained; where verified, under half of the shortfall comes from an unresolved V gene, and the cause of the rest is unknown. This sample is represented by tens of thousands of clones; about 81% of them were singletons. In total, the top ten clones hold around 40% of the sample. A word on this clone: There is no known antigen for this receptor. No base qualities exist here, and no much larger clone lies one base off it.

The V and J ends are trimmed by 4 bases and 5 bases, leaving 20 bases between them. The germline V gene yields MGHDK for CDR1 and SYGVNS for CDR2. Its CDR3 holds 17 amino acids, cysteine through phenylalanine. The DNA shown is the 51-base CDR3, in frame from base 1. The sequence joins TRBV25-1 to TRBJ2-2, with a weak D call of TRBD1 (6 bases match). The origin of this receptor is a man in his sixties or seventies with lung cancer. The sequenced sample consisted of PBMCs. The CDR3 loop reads CASSVALTGTSTGELFF. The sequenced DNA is TGTGCCAGCAGTGTCGCCCTCACCGGGACATCTACCGGGGAGCTGTTTTTT.